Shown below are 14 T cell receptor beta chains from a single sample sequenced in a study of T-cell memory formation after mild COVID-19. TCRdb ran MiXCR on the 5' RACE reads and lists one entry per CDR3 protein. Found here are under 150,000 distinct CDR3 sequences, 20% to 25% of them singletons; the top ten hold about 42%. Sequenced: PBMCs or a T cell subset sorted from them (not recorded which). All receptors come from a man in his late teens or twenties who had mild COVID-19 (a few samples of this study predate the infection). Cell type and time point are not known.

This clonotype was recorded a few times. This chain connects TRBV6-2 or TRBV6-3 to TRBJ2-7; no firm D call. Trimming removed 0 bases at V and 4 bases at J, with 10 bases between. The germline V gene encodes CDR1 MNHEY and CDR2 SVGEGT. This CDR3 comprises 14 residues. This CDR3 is CASSYSRSLYEQYV. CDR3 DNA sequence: TGTGCCAGCAGTTACTCGAGGTCGCTATACGAGCAGTACGTC.

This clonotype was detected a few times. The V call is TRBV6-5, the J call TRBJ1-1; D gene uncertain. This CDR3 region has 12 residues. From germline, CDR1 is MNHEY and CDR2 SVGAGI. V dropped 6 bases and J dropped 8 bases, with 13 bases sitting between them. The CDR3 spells CASRNPRLEAFF. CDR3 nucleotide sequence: TGTGCCAGCAGGAACCCACGGCTCGAAGCTTTCTTT.

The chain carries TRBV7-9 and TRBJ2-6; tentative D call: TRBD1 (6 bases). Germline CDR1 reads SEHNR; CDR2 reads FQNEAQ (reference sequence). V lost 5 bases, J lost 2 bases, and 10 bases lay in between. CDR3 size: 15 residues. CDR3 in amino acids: CASSRDRTGANVLTF. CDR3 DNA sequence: TGTGCCAGCAGCCGTGACAGGACTGGGGCCAACGTCCTGACTTTC.

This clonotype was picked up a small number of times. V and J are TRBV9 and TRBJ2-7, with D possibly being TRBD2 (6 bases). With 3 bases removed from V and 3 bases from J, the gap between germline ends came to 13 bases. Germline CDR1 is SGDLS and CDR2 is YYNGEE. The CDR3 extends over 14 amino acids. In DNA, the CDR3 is TGTGCCAGCAGCGAGGGGACTGGGAACTACGAGCAGTACTTC. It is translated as CASSEGTGNYEQYF. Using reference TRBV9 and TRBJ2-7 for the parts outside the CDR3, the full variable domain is DSGVTQTPKHLITATGQRVTLRCSPRSGDLSVYWYQQSLDQGLQFLIQYYNGEERAKGNILERFSAQQFPDLHSELNLSSLELGDSALYFCASSEGTGNYEQYFGPGTRLTVT.

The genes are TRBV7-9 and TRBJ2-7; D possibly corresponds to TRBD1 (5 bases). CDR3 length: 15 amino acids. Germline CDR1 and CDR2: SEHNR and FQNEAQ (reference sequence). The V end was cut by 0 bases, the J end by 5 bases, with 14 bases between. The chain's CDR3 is CASSLAQAGKDEQYV. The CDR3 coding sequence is TGTGCCAGCAGCTTAGCGCAGGCAGGGAAGGACGAGCAGTACGTC.

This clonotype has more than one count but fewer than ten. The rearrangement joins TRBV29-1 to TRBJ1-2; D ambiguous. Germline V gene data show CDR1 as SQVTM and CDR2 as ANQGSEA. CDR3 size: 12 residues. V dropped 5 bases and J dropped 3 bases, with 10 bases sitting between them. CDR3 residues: CSVMADHYGYTF. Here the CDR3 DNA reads TGCAGCGTTATGGCCGACCACTATGGCTACACCTTC. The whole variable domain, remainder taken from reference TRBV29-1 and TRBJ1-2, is SAVISQKPSRDICQRGTSLTIQCQVDSQVTMMFWYRQQPGQSLTLIATANQGSEATYESGFVIDKFPISRPNLTFSTLTVSNMSPEDSSIYLCSVMADHYGYTFGSGTRLTVV.

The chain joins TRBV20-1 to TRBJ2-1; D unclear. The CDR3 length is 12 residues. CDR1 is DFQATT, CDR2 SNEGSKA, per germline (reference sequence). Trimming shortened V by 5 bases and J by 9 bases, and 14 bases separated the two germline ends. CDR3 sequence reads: CSAAGPPGEQFF. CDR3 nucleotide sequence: TGCAGTGCTGCCGGGCCCCCGGGTGAGCAGTTCTTC.

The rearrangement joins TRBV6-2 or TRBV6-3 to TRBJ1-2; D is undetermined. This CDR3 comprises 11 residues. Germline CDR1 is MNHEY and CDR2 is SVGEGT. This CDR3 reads CSAEGPYGYTF. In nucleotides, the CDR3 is TGTTCCGCGGAGGGCCCCTATGGCTACACCTTC.

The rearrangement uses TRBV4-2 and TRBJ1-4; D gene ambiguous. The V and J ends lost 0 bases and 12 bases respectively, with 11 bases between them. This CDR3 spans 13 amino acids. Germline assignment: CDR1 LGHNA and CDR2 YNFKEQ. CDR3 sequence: CASSQERVEELFF. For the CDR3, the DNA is TGTGCCAGCAGCCAAGAGAGGGTTGAGGAACTGTTTTTT.

The CDR3 DNA is TGTGCCAGCAGCTTCGGACTCTATGGCTACACCTTC. It specifies CASSFGLYGYTF. The chain uses TRBV7-9 and TRBJ1-2, with D unresolved. Looked up from germline, CDR1 is SEHNR and CDR2 is FQNEAQ (reference sequence). The CDR3 runs 12 residues. Between the trimmed V and J ends, which lost 3 bases and 4 bases, there was a span of 6 bases. Filled out from reference TRBV7-9 and TRBJ1-2, the complete variable domain reads DTGVSQNPRHKITKRGQNVTFRCDPISEHNRLYWYRQTLGQGPEFLTYFQNEAQLEKSRLLSDRFSAERPKGSFSTLEIQRTEQGDSAMYLCASSFGLYGYTFGSGTRLTVV.

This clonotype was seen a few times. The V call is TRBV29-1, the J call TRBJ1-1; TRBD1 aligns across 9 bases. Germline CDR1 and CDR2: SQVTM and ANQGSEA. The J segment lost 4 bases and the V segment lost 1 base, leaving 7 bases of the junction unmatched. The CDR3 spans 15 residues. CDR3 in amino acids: CSVEGQGGMVTEAFF. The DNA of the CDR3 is TGCAGCGTTGAAGGACAGGGGGGGATGGTCACTGAAGCTTTCTTT.

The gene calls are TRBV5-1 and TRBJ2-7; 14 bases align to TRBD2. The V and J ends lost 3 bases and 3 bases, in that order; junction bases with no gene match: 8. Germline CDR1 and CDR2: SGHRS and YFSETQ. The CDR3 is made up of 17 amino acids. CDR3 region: CASSSGLAGGRHYEQYF. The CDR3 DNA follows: TGCGCCAGCAGCTCTGGACTAGCGGGGGGCCGACACTACGAGCAGTACTTC.

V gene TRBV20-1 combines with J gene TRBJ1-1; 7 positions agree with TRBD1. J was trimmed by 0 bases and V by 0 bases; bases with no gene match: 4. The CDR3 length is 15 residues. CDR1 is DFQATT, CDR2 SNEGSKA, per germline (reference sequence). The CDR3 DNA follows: TGCAGTGCTAGAGACTTCAGGGGGATGAACACTGAAGCTTTCTTT. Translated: CSARDFRGMNTEAFF.

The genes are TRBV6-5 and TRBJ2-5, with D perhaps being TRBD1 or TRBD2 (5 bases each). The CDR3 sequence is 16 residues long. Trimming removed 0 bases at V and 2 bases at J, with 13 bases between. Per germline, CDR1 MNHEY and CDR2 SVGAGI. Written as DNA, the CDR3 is TGTGCCAGCAGTTACTCGCCAGGGCGAGGGCAAGAGACCCAGTACTTC. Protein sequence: CASSYSPGRGQETQYF.